These T cell receptor beta chains were read from a single sample in a study of graft-versus-host responses after intestinal transplantation. Some clones are missing from TCRdb's copy, which holds only in-frame ones; the method was immunoSEQ multiplex PCR. The repertoire consists of over 80,000 clones, with around 92% occurring once and the leading ten covering approximately 0.17%. The antigens of these receptors remain unknown. The sequences come from unstimulated CD4+ T cells sorted from spleen or lymph node cells, collected before transplant. These receptors were obtained from a human donor who was the organ donor for an intestinal transplant. Each CDR3 is given with its conserved first and last residue. Each record gives: J gene, clone size, D gene, V gene, CDR3 DNA, CDR3 protein. D genes are given only for firm matches. Clone size is shown for a subset of rows, as once, few, many or a class of expanded clone.

>TRBJ2-7|.|TRBD1|TRBV30
TGTGCCTGGAGCGGACAGGGACCCTACGAGCAGTACTTC
CAWSGQGPYEQYF
>TRBJ2-7|.|TRBD2|TRBV6-5
TGTGCCAGCAGAACAAGCGGGGGGGCCTACGAGCAGTACTTC
CASRTSGGAYEQYF
>TRBJ2-1|.|.|TRBV7-2
TGTGCCAGCGCGAACTACAATGAGCAGTTCTTC
CASANYNEQFF
>TRBJ2-7|.|.|TRBV7-2
TGTGCCAGCAGCTTAGACCAGGGGCCCTACGAGCAGTACTTC
CASSLDQGPYEQYF
>TRBJ1-2|.|TRBD1|TRBV18
TGTGCCAGCTCACCACGGACAGGGGAGTATGGCTACACCTTC
CASSPRTGEYGYTF
>TRBJ1-2|.|.|TRBV25-1
TGTGCCAGCAGTGAACCTGGACAAGATGCTAACTATGGCTACACCTTC
CASSEPGQDANYGYTF
>TRBJ2-2|.|.|TRBV7-2
TGTGCCAGCAGCTTGGGCCCCGGGGAGCTGTTTTTT
CASSLGPGELFF
>TRBJ2-3|.|TRBD2|TRBV15
TGTGCCACCAGCAGTCGGGGGGGCGAAGGTTCAGATACGCAGTATTTT
CATSSRGGEGSDTQYF
>TRBJ2-7|.|TRBD1|TRBV29-1
TGCAGCGTCGTGGACAGGGCATACGAGCAGTACTTC
CSVVDRAYEQYF
>TRBJ2-3|.|TRBD2|TRBV5-4
TGTGCCAGCAGCACCGGAGGGAGGGGCCCCACAGATACGCAGTATTTT
CASSTGGRGPTDTQYF
>TRBJ2-2|.|.|TRBV6-5
TGTGCCAGCAGTTACGTTGGCATCTACTATCGGGGGCTGTTTTTT
CASSYVGIYYRGLFF
>TRBJ2-7|.|TRBD1|TRBV5-1
TGCGCCAGCAGCCTCCGACAGGGGAAGGGCGACGAGCAGTACTTC
CASSLRQGKGDEQYF
>TRBJ1-1|.|TRBD1|TRBV4-1
TGCGCCAGCAGCCAAGAAAAGGGACAGGGGATCACTGAAGCTTTCTTT
CASSQEKGQGITEAFF
>TRBJ1-2|.|TRBD1|TRBV11-2
TGTGCCAGCAGCTTGGGGACAGGATTTGGCTACACCTTC
CASSLGTGFGYTF
>TRBJ2-7|once|.|TRBV19
TGTGCCAGTAGTATCGTAGGGGATCCAGCCTACGAGCAGTACTTC
CASSIVGDPAYEQYF
>TRBJ2-2|.|.|TRBV6-5
TGTGCCAGCAGTTACTCGAGTGTAGTCAACACCGGGGAGCTGTTTTTT
CASSYSSVVNTGELFF
>TRBJ2-3|.|TRBD2|TRBV4-2
TGTGCCAGCAGCCCCCTATCACTAGCGGGGGGGATATCTAGCACAGATACGCAGTATTTT
CASSPLSLAGGISSTDTQYF
>TRBJ2-3|.|.|TRBV4-2
TGTGCCAGCAGCCAAGAAGGGGGGGTAAATACGCAGTATTTT
CASSQEGGVNTQYF
>TRBJ1-6|.|.|TRBV18
TGTGCCAGCTCAGAGAAGCGGAGCTCCTATAATTCACCCCTCCACTTT
CASSEKRSSYNSPLHF
>TRBJ1-1|.|.|TRBV5-4
TGTGCCAGCAGCACGTCAACAGGCATGAACACTGAAGCTTTCTTT
CASSTSTGMNTEAFF
>TRBJ2-7|few|.|TRBV19
TGTGCCAGTAGCCGTGGGTCAGGGGTCTACTACGAGCAGTACTTC
CASSRGSGVYYEQYF
>TRBJ2-4|.|.|TRBV4-1
TGCGCCAGCAGCCAAGATTTAGGGGTTAGGACGCCCGAATTC
CASSQDLGVRTPEF
>TRBJ2-5|.|.|TRBV4-1
TGCGCCAGCAGCCAAGACAGTTCCCAAGAGACCCAGTACTTC
CASSQDSSQETQYF
>TRBJ2-2|.|.|TRBV5-1
TGCGCCAGCAGCTTGGATTTGGGGCGGAACACCGGGGAGCTGTTTTTT
CASSLDLGRNTGELFF
>TRBJ1-6|.|.|TRBV7-3
TGTGCCAGCAGTTTGGACAGTGGGTATTCACCCCTCCACTTT
CASSLDSGYSPLHF
>TRBJ1-5|.|.|TRBV27
TGTGCCAGCAGTTTGTACAGTTATAGCAATCAGCCCCAGCATTTT
CASSLYSYSNQPQHF
>TRBJ2-5|.|.|TRBV5-1
TGCGCCAGCAGCTTGACGGTTCTAGAGACCCAGTACTTC
CASSLTVLETQYF
>TRBJ1-2|.|TRBD1|TRBV4-1
TGCGCCAGCAGCCTAACCGGACAGGGGACTAACTATGGCTACACCTTC
CASSLTGQGTNYGYTF
>TRBJ1-3|.|.|TRBV10-3
TGTGCCATCAGTGAGTTGGGGAGCTCTGGAAACACCATATATTTT
CAISELGSSGNTIYF
>TRBJ2-7|.|.|TRBV5-1
TGCGCCAGCAGCTTAGGTTTCTCTAGTCGCTCACCAGGGTCCTACGAGCAGTACTTC
CASSLGFSSRSPGSYEQYF
>TRBJ2-7|.|.|TRBV10-3
TGTGCCATCCAAGGGGGCTCCTACGAGCAGTACTTC
CAIQGGSYEQYF
>TRBJ2-2|.|TRBD1|TRBV14
TGTGCCAGCAGCCAGGGACAGGGTCCCGGGGAGCTGTTTTTT
CASSQGQGPGELFF
>TRBJ2-7|.|.|TRBV7-2
TGTGCCAGCAGCTTAGCGGGGGGGCCCACCTACGAGCAGTACTTC
CASSLAGGPTYEQYF
>TRBJ1-5|.|TRBD1|TRBV19
TGTGCCAGTAGTATCGGACAGGGCACTTCCAATCAGCCCCAGCATTTT
CASSIGQGTSNQPQHF
>TRBJ2-1|.|TRBD1|TRBV27
TGTGCCAGCAGTTCGTTCCGGGACAGGGGGAATGAGCAGTTCTTC
CASSSFRDRGNEQFF
>TRBJ2-7|.|TRBD1|TRBV15
TGTGCCACCAGTTTACAGGGGGCCTACGAGCAGTACTTC
CATSLQGAYEQYF
>TRBJ1-2|.|.|TRBV19
TGTGCCAGTTCCCCAAGGAGGCAGGCGTTACGGTATGGCTACACCTTC
CASSPRRQALRYGYTF
>TRBJ1-1|.|.|TRBV5-6
TGTGCCAGCAGCTTGTACAGGGCCTTGGGGAACACTGAAGCTTTCTTT
CASSLYRALGNTEAFF
>TRBJ1-1|.|.|TRBV6-1
TGTGCCAGCAGCCCCGTGGGGCGCGGCACTGAAGCTTTCTTT
CASSPVGRGTEAFF
>TRBJ2-3|.|.|TRBV5-1
TGCGCCAGCAGCTTTCTCCGGGGGAGTATCGCAGATACGCAGTATTTT
CASSFLRGSIADTQYF
>TRBJ2-7|.|.|TRBV4-2
TGTGCCAGCAGCCAAGAGAGCGGCGGGGCAAACTCCTACGAGCAGTACTTC
CASSQESGGANSYEQYF
>TRBJ1-1|.|.|TRBV4-1
TGCGCCAGCAGCCGAAGGGGCACAGGCTCCATGAACACTGAAGCTTTCTTT
CASSRRGTGSMNTEAFF
>TRBJ1-4|.|TRBD1|TRBV28
TGTGCCAGCAGTTCGCCCTCAGGACAGGCGAAACTGTTTTTT
CASSSPSGQAKLFF
>TRBJ2-1|once|TRBD2|TRBV5-1
TGCGCCAGCAGCTTAGGACTAGCGGGGTCCTACAATGAGCAGTTCTTC
CASSLGLAGSYNEQFF